Sequencing of this TCR beta chain was carried out in a study of blood T cell repertoires in COVID-19. Study-level information: Acute-phase and convalescent COVID-19 samples originated in the United States, Italy and Spain.

V dropped 1 base and J dropped 6; count of bases not matched to a gene: 12. Germline V gene lookup returns CDR1 MGHRA and CDR2 YSYEKL. This CDR3 comprises 16 residues. In the authors' workflow: The assay estimated nucleated cells by amplifying reference gene primers. Assay used: immunoSEQ multiplex PCR; TCRdb lists only in-frame clones, some missing. V and J calls and clone size come straight from that table; D and trimming were deduced from the DNA. The sample contains under 100,000 clones, around 90% of which appear only once. The source is a woman aged 70-85 years with acute or convalescent COVID-19. V is TRBV4-1 and J is TRBJ2-7; 7 positions agree with TRBD2. Sequenced input: peripheral blood. The CDR3 loop is CASSQAPGGTPGEQYF. CDR3 nucleotide sequence: TGCGCCAGCAGCCAAGCCCCGGGAGGTACCCCCGGCGAGCAGTACTTC.